A single sample is the source of the 17 T cell receptor beta chains below, sequenced in a study of sequential checkpoint blockade in melanoma. Treatment denoted: randomized to nivolumab then ipilimumab (arm A) or the reverse (arm B). The data were produced by immunoSEQ multiplex PCR, yet TCRdb's version contains in-frame clones alone and is incomplete. This table holds about 12,000 clones, about 79% found once. Sample: CD8+ T cells sorted from blood (inferred from file names), taken from a patient given nivolumab and ipilimumab in sequence. The receptors were sampled from a human donor with melanoma.

The chain joins TRBV14 to TRBJ2-7, with 8 bases fitting TRBD1. The CDR3 sequence is 14 residues long. V trimming: 6 bases; J trimming: 0 bases; junction bases outside the gene matches: 4. Germline values: CDR1 SGHDN, CDR2 FVKESK. CDR3 protein: CASRQTGDSYEQYF. CDR3 DNA: TGTGCCAGCAGACAGACAGGGGACTCCTACGAGCAGTACTTC.

The chain combines TRBV14 with TRBJ2-7; 7 bases map to TRBD1. The CDR3 extends over 14 amino acids. The V gene's germline CDR1 is SGHDN and CDR2 FVKESK. J was trimmed by 3 bases and V by 1 base; bases with no gene match: 3. Written as DNA, the CDR3 is TGTGCCAGCAGCCAAGGGACAGGACTCTACGAGCAGTACTTC. It specifies CASSQGTGLYEQYF.

The genes are TRBV11-1 and TRBJ2-1; the D gene is possibly TRBD1 (6 bases). The CDR3 covers 14 residues. Deletions cut 1 base from V and 8 bases from J, with 12 bases between. From germline, CDR1 is SGHAT and CDR2 FQDESV (reference sequence). The CDR3 DNA follows: TGTGCCAGCAGCTTAGGACAGGTCATCGATGAGCAGTTCTTC. Its protein is CASSLGQVIDEQFF. The whole variable domain, remainder taken from reference TRBV11-1 and TRBJ2-1, is EAEVAQSPRYKITEKSQAVAFWCDPISGHATLYWYRQILGQGPELLVQFQDESVVDDSQLPKDRFSAERLKGVDSTLKIQPAELGDSAMYLCASSLGQVIDEQFFGPGTRLTVL.

This chain links TRBV6-5 with TRBJ1-5; D gene unclear. The CDR3 spans 14 residues. V gave up 7 bases and J gave up 2 bases, with 12 bases separating them. CDR1 and CDR2 (germline): MNHEY, SVGAGI. The CDR3 DNA follows: TGTGCCAGCAAGATCTCGGAGGGCAATCAGCCCCAGCATTTT. This gives the protein CASKISEGNQPQHF.

The chain recombines TRBV19 with TRBJ1-4; 10 nucleotides agree with TRBD1. CDR1 is LNHDA, CDR2 SQIVND, per germline (reference sequence). The CDR3 runs 17 residues. Germline trimming cut 6 bases from V and 14 bases from J; bases unmatched to any gene: 21. The CDR3: CASSPEGDRGSGQGLFF. The CDR3 region has the DNA TGTGCCAGTAGCCCCGAAGGGGACAGGGGATCGGGGCAAGGGCTGTTTTTT.

The chain joins TRBV19 to TRBJ2-1; 9 bases fit TRBD1. CDR1 and CDR2 from the germline V gene are LNHDA and SQIVND (reference sequence). V was clipped by 9 bases and J by 0 bases; unmatched bases: 6. The CDR3 consists of 15 residues. In nucleotides, the CDR3 is TGTGCCAGCGGGACAGGGCTGAGCTCCTACAATGAGCAGTTCTTC. This encodes CASGTGLSSYNEQFF.

This chain connects TRBV6-4 to TRBJ2-3; 11 positions agree with TRBD2. CDR1 is MRHNA and CDR2 is SNTAGT in the germline V gene. The CDR3 contains 16 residues. After removal of 3 bases from V and 4 bases from J, the junction contained 6 bases not matched to a gene. In DNA, the CDR3 is TGTGCCAGCAGTGAAGCTATAGCGGGAGGGCCAGATACGCAGTATTTT. Its protein is CASSEAIAGGPDTQYF.

The chain recombines TRBV5-8 with TRBJ2-1; possible D gene TRBD2, 5 bases. CDR1 and CDR2 (germline): SGHTS, YDEGEE. The V end lost 5 bases, the J end lost 7 bases, and 19 bases lay between the germline ends. The CDR3 contains 15 residues. Here the CDR3 DNA reads TGTGCCAGCAGACCCGGCGGGCTCCCTGGGAATGAGCAGTTCTTC. Protein product: CASRPGGLPGNEQFF.

The V gene is TRBV19, the J gene TRBJ1-1; D uncertain. There are 14 residues in the CDR3. Germline V lookup: CDR1 LNHDA, CDR2 SQIVND (reference sequence). The V end was cut by 5 bases, the J end by 1 base, with 11 bases between. This CDR3 is CASSVGLGNTEAFF. The DNA for the CDR3 is TGTGCCAGTAGTGTCGGCCTAGGGAACACTGAAGCTTTCTTT.

V is TRBV27 and J is TRBJ2-7; 10 nucleotides match TRBD1. The CDR3 totals 15 residues. The germline CDR1 and CDR2 sequences are MNHEY and SMNVEV (reference sequence). Trimming took 4 bases from V and 4 from J; bases not matched to a gene: 7. CDR3 nucleotides: TGTGCCAGCAGTTCCCGGACAGGGGGTGTGTACGAGCAGTACTTC. This translates into CASSSRTGGVYEQYF.

The V and J genes are TRBV11-2 and TRBJ2-5; 9 bases align to TRBD1. The DNA end favors TRBJ2-7, so the J call may be wrong. CDR3 size: 13 residues. Germline V lookup: CDR1 SGHAT, CDR2 FQNNGV. The CDR3 nucleotides are TGTGCCAGCAGCACGGGACAGGGAAACGAGCAGTACTTC. It translates to CASSTGQGNEQYF.

CDR3 in DNA: TGTGCCAGCAGTAGGGACAGCTATGGCTACACCTTC. Protein: CASSRDSYGYTF. This chain links TRBV6-5 with TRBJ1-2; 7 bases fit TRBD1. Germline CDR1 is MNHEY and CDR2 is SVGAGI. V was clipped by 5 bases and J by 4 bases; unmatched bases: 1. The CDR3 has 12 amino acids.

A single count supports this clone. The J gene is TRBJ1-2, the V gene TRBV19; 10 bases match TRBD1. The CDR3 spans 14 residues. Unmatched junction bases numbered 11, after V lost 9 bases and J lost 7 bases. Germline assignment: CDR1 LNHDA and CDR2 SQIVND (reference sequence). Here the CDR3 DNA reads TGTGCCAGCAGTCCGGGACAGGGGAATGTTGGCTACACCTTC. It encodes CASSPGQGNVGYTF.

The chain uses TRBV7-6 and TRBJ1-3, with 7 positions matching TRBD1. V trimming: 8 bases; J trimming: 1 base; junction bases outside the gene matches: 5. This CDR3 has 14 residues. Germline V gene sequence: CDR1 SGHVS, CDR2 FNYEAQ. CDR3 residues: CASSGQQSGNTIYF. Written as DNA, the CDR3 is TGTGCCAGCTCGGGACAGCAGTCTGGAAACACCATATATTTT.

A single count supports this clone. The chain has TRBV7-2 and TRBJ2-5; possibly TRBD2 for D (6 bases). The V gene lost 4 bases and the J gene lost 5 bases, with 14 bases spanning the gap. The V gene's germline CDR1 is SGHTA and CDR2 FQGNSA. The length of the CDR3 is 14 residues. CDR3 region: CASSSHPGRETQYF. CDR3 sequence (DNA): TGTGCCAGCAGCTCCCACCCGGGGAGGGAGACCCAGTACTTC.

The V gene is TRBV5-6, the J gene TRBJ2-1; 10 nucleotides match TRBD2. J lost 4 bases, V lost 7 bases, and 5 bases had no gene match. The CDR3 contains 14 residues. Per germline, CDR1 SGHDT and CDR2 YYEEEE. The CDR3 nucleotides are TGTGCCAGCCTTAGCGGGGGGCCTTACAATGAGCAGTTCTTC. Protein: CASLSGGPYNEQFF. Full variable domain (missing parts from reference TRBV5-6 and TRBJ2-1): DAGVTQSPTHLIKTRGQQVTLRCSPKSGHDTVSWYQQALGQGPQFIFQYYEEEERQRGNFPDRFSGHQFPNYSSELNVNALLLGDSALYLCASLSGGPYNEQFFGPGTRLTVL.

The CDR3 loop is CASSDAGTAYGYTF. The CDR3 region has the DNA TGTGCCAGCAGTGATGCCGGGACAGCCTATGGCTACACCTTC. The chain recombines TRBV2 with TRBJ1-2; 7 nucleotides match TRBD1. Germline trimming cut 3 bases from V and 4 bases from J; bases unmatched to any gene: 5. This CDR3 spans 14 amino acids. The V gene's germline CDR1 is SNHLY and CDR2 FYNNEI.